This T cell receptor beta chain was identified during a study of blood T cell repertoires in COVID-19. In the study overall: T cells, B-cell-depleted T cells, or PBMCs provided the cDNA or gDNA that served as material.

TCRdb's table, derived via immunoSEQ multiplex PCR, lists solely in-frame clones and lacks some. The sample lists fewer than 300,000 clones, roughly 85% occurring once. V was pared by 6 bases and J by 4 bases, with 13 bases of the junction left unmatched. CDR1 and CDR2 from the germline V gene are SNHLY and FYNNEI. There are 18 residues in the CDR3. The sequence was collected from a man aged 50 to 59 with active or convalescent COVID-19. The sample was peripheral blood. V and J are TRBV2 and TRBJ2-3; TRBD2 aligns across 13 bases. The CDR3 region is CASRLGLAGVRGPDTQYF. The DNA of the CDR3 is TGTGCCAGCAGGCTTGGACTAGCGGGAGTACGGGGCCCAGATACGCAGTATTTT.